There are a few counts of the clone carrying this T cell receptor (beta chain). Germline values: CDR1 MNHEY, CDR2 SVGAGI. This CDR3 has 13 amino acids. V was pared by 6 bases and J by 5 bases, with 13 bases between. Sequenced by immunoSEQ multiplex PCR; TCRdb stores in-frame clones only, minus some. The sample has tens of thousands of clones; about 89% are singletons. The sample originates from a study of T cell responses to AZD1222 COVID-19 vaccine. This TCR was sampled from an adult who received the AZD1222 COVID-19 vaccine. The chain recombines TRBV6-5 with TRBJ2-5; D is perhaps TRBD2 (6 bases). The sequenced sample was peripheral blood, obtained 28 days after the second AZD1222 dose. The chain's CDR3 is CASRATGGETQYF. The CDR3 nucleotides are TGTGCCAGCAGGGCCACCGGAGGGGAGACCCAGTACTTC.